This record looks at one T cell receptor beta chain sequence and its context. This clonotype was seen more than once but under ten times. What this receptor recognizes is not known. No much larger clone exists at a distance of one base, and base qualities are not known. The library relied on RT-PCR. Sequencing used an Illumina HiSeq 2500. The public reads were reanalyzed by TCRdb: fastp trimming at Q25, MiXCR alignment, in-frame beta chains only. Merged by CDR3 protein, the rows form single entries marked with the most common genes and DNA. For this sample there are roughly 650,000 distinct CDR3 sequences; around 14% appear just once. The leading ten clones occupy 9.5% to 13% of the sample. The CDR3 runs 16 amino acids, cysteine and phenylalanine included. Just the 48-base CDR3 DNA is kept, in frame starting at base 1. V and J are truncated by 4 bases and 4 bases respectively, leaving an intervening sequence of 17 bases. In the germline V gene, CDR1 corresponds to SGHRS and CDR2 to YFSETQ.

This specimen belongs to a study of response to subunit inactivated influenza vaccine (dated by TCRdb to between 2018 and 2020). In the study overall: Deep quantitative profiling of the T cell receptor repertoire was used in the study to follow responses to a trivalent subunit inactivated influenza vaccine. Paper-wide results and their limitations: It was suggested by the authors that each seasonal influenza vaccination may recruit only a limited number of new T cells.

The TCR sequence derives from a man in his fifties or sixties who received an inactivated influenza vaccine. Donor details come from another sample of the same person, matched by shared clones. The source was PBMCs from blood, collected roughly 12 days after vaccination. The sequence links TRBV5-1 to TRBJ2-2; TRBD1 is perhaps the D gene, given 7 matching bases. The CDR3 loop reads CASSKRGLGSTGELFF. The DNA is as follows: TGCGCCAGCAGCAAGAGGGGGCTCGGGAGCACCGGGGAGCTGTTTTTT.